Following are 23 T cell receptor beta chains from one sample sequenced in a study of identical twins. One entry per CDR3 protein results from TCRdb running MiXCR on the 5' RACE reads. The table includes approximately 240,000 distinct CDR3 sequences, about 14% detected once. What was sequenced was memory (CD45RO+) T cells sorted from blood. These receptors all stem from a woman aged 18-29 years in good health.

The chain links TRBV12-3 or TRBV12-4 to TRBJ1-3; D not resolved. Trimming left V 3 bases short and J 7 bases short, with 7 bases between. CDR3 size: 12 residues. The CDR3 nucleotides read TGTGCCAGCAGTTTTTCATACAACACCATATATTTT. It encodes CASSFSYNTIYF.

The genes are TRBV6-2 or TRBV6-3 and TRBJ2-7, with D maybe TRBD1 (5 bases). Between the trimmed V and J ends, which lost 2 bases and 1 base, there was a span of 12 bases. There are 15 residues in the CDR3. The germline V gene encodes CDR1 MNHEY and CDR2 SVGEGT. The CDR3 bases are TGTGCCAGCAGTTACCCCCGGACACTATCCTACGAGCAGTACTTC. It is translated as CASSYPRTLSYEQYF.

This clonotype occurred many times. CDR3 amino acids: CASSVGGSGSLGEQFF. The CDR3 DNA follows: TGTGCCAGCAGCGTAGGTGGTAGCGGGAGTCTGGGTGAGCAGTTCTTC. V gene TRBV9 combines with J gene TRBJ2-1; 9 bases line up with TRBD2. The V segment lost 0 bases and the J segment 9 bases; nucleotides outside the gene matches: 10. Germline CDR1 SGDLS, CDR2 YYNGEE. The CDR3 contains 16 residues.

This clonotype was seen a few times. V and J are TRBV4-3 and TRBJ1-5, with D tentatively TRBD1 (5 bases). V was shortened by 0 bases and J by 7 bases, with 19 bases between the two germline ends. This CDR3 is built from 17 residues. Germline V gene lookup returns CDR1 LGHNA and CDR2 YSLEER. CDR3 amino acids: CASSQEISHWGDQPQHF. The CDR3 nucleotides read TGCGCCAGCAGCCAAGAAATCAGTCATTGGGGGGACCAGCCCCAGCATTTT.

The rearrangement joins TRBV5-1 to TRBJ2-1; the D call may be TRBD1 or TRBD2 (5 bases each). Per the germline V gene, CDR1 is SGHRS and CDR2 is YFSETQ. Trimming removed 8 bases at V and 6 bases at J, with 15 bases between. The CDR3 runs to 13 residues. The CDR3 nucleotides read TGCGCCAGTCTCCTCGATGGGGGCAATGAGCAGTTCTTC. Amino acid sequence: CASLLDGGNEQFF.

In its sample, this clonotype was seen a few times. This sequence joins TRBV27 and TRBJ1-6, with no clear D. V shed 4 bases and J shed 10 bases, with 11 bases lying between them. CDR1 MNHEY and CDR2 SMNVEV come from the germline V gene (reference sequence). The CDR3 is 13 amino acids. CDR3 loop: CASSSSGLSPLHF. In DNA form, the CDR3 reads TGTGCCAGCAGTTCATCGGGTTTATCACCCCTCCACTTT.

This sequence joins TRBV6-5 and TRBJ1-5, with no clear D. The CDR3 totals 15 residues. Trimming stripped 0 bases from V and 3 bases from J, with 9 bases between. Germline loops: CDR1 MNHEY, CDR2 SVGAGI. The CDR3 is CASSYSTAANQPQHF. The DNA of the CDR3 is TGTGCCAGCAGTTACTCGACGGCAGCCAATCAGCCCCAGCATTTT.

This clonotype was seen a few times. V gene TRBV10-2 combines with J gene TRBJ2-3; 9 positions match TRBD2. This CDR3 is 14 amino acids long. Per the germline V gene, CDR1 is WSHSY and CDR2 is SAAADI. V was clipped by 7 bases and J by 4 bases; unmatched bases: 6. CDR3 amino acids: CASTRSGGADTQYF. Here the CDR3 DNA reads TGCGCCAGCACCCGTAGCGGGGGTGCAGATACGCAGTATTTT.

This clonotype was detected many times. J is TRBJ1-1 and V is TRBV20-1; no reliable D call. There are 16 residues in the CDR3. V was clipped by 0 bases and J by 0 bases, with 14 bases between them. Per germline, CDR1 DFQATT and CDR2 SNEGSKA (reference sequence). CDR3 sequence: CSARDGSRDLNTEAFF. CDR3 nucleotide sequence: TGCAGTGCTAGAGATGGGTCGAGGGATTTGAACACTGAAGCTTTCTTT.

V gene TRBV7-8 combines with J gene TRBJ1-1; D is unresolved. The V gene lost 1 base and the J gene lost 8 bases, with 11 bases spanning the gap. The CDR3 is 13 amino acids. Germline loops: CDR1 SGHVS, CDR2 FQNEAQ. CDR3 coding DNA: TGTGCCAGCAGCTTAGATATGCGGGGAGAAGCTTTCTTT. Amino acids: CASSLDMRGEAFF.

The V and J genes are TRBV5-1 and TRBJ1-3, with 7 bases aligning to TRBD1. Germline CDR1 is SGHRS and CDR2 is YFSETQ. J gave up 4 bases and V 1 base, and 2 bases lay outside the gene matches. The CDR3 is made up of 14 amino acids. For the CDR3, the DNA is TGCGCCAGCAGCTTGACAGGGGAGGGAAACACCATATATTTT. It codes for CASSLTGEGNTIYF.

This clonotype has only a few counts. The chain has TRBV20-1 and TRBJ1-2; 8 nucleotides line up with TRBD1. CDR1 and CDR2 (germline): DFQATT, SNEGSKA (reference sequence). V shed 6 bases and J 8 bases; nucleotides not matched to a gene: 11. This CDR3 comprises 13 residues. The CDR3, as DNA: TGCAGTGCCCCCAGGCAGGGGGCACTAGGCTACACCTTC. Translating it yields CSAPRQGALGYTF.

CDR3 amino acids: CSASNGDTGELFF. DNA for the CDR3: TGCAGTGCTAGTAATGGGGACACCGGGGAGCTGTTTTTT. The chain combines TRBV20-1 with TRBJ2-2; D gene uncertain. CDR1 is DFQATT and CDR2 is SNEGSKA in the germline V gene (reference sequence). V lost 3 bases to trimming and J lost 3 bases, with 8 bases between them. The CDR3 is made up of 13 amino acids.

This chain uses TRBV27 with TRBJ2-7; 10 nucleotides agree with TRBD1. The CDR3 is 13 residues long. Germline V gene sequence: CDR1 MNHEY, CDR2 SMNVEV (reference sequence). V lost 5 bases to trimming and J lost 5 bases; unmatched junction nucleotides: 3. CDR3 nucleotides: TGTGCCAGCAGTCCCGGGACAGGGGACGAGCAGTACTTC. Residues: CASSPGTGDEQYF.

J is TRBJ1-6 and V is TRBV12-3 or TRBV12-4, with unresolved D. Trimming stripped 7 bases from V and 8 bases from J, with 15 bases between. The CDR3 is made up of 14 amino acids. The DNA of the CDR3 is TGTGCCAGCACCGCCGGGTCCCTCTATTCACCCCTCCACTTT. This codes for CASTAGSLYSPLHF.

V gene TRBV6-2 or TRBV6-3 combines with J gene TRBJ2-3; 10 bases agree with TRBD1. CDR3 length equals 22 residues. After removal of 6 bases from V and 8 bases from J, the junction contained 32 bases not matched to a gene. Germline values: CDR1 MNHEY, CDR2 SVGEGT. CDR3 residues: CASRNGRSGTGDFGLSLGTQYF. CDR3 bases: TGTGCCAGCAGAAACGGGCGTTCCGGGACAGGGGACTTCGGGCTATCCTTAGGTACGCAGTATTTT.

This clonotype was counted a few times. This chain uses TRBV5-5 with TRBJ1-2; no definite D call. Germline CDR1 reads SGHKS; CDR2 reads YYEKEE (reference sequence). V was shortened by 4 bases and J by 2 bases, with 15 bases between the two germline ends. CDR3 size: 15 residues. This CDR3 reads CASSPVRERNYGYTF. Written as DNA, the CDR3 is TGTGCCAGCAGCCCGGTTAGGGAGCGGAACTATGGCTACACCTTC.

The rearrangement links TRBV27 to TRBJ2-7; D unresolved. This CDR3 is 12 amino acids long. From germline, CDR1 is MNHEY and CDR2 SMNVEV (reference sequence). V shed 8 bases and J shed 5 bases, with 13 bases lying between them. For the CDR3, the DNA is TGTGCCAGCTCCCCCTCCAAGCACGAGCAGTACTTC. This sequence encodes CASSPSKHEQYF.

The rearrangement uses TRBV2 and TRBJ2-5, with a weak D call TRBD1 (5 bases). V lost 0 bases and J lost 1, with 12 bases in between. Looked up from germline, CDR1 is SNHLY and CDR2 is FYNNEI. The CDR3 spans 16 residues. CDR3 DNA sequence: TGTGCCAGCAGTGAAGCAAAGGGGATCATCCAAGAGACCCAGTACTTC. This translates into CASSEAKGIIQETQYF.

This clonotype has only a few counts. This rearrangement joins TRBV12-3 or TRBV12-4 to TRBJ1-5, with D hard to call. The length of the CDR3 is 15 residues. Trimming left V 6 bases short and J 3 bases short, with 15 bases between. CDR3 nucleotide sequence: TGTGCCAGCAGGCTGGGCGCCTCGCACAATCAGCCCCAGCATTTT. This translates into CASRLGASHNQPQHF.

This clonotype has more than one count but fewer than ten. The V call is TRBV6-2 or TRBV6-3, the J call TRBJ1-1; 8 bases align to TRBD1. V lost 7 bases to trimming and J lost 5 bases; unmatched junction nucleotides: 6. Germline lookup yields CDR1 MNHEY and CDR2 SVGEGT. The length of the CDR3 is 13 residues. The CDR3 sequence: CASTYDRGTEAFF. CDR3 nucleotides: TGTGCCAGCACCTATGACAGGGGAACTGAAGCTTTCTTT.

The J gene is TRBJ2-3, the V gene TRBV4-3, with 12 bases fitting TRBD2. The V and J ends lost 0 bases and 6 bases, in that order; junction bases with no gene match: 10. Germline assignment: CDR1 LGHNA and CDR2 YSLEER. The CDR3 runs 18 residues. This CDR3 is CASSQDPPTSGRSDTQYF. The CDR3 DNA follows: TGCGCCAGCAGCCAAGATCCCCCGACTAGCGGGAGATCTGATACGCAGTATTTT.

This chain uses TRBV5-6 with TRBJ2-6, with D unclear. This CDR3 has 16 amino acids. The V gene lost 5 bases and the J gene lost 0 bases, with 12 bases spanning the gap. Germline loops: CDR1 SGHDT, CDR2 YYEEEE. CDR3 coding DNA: TGTGCCAGCAGGAAGACACTAACCTCTGGGGCCAACGTCCTGACTTTC. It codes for CASRKTLTSGANVLTF. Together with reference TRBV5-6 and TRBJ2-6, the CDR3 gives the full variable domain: DAGVTQSPTHLIKTRGQQVTLRCSPKSGHDTVSWYQQALGQGPQFIFQYYEEEERQRGNFPDRFSGHQFPNYSSELNVNALLLGDSALYLCASRKTLTSGANVLTFGAGSRLTVL.